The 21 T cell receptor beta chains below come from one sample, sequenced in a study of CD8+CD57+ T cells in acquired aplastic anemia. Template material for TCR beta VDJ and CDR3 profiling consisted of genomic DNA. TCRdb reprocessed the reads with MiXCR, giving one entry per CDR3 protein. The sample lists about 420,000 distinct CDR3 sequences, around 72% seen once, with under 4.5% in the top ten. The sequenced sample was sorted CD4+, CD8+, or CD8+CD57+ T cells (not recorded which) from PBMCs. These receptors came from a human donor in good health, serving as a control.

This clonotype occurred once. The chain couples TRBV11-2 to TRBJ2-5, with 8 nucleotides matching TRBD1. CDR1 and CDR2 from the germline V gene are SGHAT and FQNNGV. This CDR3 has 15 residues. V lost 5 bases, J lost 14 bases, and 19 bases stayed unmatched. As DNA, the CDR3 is TGTGCCAGCAGCGGGAGGACAGGGAGGAACACTAAGGCTTACTTC. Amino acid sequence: CASSGRTGRNTKAYF.

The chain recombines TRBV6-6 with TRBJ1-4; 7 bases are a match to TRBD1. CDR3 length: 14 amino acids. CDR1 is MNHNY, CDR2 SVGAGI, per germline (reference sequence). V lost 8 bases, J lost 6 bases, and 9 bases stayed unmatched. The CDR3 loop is CASGPQGVYEKLFF. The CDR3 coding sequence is TGTGCCAGCGGACCGCAGGGGGTATATGAAAAACTGTTTTTT.

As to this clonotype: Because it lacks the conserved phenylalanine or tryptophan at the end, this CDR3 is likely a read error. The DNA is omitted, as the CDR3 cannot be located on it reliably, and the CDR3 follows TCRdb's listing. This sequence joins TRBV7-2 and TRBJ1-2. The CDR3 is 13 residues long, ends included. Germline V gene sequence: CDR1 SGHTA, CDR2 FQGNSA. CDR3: CANSLERQGSFNE.

This chain's CDR3 is CASSVARGTDPKLFF. Here the CDR3 DNA reads TGTGCCAGCAGCGTAGCTCGCGGGACAGACCCAAAACTGTTTTTT. The rearrangement uses TRBV9 and TRBJ2-2; 7 bases match TRBD1. The end of the DNA is better explained by TRBJ1-4, so the J call may be wrong. Per germline, CDR1 SGDLS and CDR2 YYNGEE. This CDR3 contains 15 residues.

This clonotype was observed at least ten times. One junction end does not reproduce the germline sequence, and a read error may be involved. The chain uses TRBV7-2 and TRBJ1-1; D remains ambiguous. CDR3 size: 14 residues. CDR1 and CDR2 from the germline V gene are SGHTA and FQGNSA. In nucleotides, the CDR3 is TGTGCCAGCAGGTTAGACCCATTGAACACTGAAGCTTTCTTT. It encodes CASRLDPLNTEAFF. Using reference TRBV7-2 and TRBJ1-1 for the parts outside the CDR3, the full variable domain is GAGVSQSPSNKVTEKGKDVELRCDPISGHTALYWYRQSLGQGLEFLIYFQGNSAPDKSGLPSDRFSAERTGGSVSTLTIQRTQQEDSAVYLCASRLDPLNTEAFFGQGTRLTVV.

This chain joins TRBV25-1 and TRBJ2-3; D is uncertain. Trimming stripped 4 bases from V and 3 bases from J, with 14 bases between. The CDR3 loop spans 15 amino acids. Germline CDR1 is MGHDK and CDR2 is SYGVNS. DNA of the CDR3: TGTGCCAGCAGTGCCCGGAATGTAGGGACAGATACGCAGTATTTT. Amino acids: CASSARNVGTDTQYF.

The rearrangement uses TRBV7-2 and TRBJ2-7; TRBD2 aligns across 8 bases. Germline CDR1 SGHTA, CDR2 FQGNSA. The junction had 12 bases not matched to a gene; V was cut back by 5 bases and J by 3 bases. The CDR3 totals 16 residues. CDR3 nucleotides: TGTGCCAGCAGCCGAGTATGGGGACTAGGGCTCTACGAGCAGTACTTC. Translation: CASSRVWGLGLYEQYF. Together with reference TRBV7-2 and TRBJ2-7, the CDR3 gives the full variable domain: GAGVSQSPSNKVTEKGKDVELRCDPISGHTALYWYRQSLGQGLEFLIYFQGNSAPDKSGLPSDRFSAERTGGSVSTLTIQRTQQEDSAVYLCASSRVWGLGLYEQYFGPGTRLTVT.

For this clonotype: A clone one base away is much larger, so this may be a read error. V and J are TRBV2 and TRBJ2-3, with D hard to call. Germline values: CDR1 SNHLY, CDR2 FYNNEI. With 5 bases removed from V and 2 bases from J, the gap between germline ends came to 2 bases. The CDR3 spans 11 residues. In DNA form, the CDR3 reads TGTGCCAGCAGTCCCACAGATACGCAGTATTTT. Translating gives CASSPTDTQYF.

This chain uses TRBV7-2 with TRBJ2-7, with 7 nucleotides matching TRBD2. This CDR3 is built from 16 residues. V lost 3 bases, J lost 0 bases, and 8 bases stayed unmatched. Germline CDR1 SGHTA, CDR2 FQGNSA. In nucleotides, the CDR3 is TGTGCCAGCAGCTTGGCGAGCGGGGCGCTCTCCTACGAGCAGTACTTC. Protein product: CASSLASGALSYEQYF.

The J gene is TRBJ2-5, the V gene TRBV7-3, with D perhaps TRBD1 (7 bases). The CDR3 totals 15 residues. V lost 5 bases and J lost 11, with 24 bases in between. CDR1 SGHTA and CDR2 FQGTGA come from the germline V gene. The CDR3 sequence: CASSRGSGGSDNQYF. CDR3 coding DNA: TGTGCCAGCAGCAGAGGGTCAGGGGGGTCAGATAATCAGTACTTC.

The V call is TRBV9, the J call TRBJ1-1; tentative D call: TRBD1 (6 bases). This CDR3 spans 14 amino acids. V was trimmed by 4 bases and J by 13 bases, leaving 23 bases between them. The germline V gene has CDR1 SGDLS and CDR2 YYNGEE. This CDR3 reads CASSLRDRNTENFF. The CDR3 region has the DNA TGTGCCAGCAGCTTACGTGACAGGAACACTGAAAATTTCTTT. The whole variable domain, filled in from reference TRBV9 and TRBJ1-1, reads DSGVTQTPKHLITATGQRVTLRCSPRSGDLSVYWYQQSLDQGLQFLIQYYNGEERAKGNILERFSAQQFPDLHSELNLSSLELGDSALYFCASSLRDRNTENFFGQGTRLTVV.

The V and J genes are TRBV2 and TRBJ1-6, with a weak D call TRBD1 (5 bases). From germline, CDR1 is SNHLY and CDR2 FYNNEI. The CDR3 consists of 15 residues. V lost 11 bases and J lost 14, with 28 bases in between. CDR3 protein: CAGRGGKRKDSALHF. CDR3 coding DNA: TGTGCCGGTAGGGGAGGGAAACGCAAAGATTCGGCCCTCCACTTT.

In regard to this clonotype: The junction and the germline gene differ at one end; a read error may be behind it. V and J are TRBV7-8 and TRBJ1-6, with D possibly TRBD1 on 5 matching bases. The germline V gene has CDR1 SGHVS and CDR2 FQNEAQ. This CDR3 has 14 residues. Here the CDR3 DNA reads TGTGCCAGCAGCTCGACAGTCTCCTATAATTCACCCCTCTTT. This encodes CASSSTVSYNSPLF.

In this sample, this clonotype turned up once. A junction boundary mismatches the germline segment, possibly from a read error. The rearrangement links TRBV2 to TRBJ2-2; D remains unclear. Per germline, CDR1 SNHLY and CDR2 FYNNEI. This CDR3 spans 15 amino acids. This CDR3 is CASSLTRTSVLVIYF. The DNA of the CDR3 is TGTGCCAGCAGCCTAACACGGACCTCAGTATTAGTAATCTATTTT.

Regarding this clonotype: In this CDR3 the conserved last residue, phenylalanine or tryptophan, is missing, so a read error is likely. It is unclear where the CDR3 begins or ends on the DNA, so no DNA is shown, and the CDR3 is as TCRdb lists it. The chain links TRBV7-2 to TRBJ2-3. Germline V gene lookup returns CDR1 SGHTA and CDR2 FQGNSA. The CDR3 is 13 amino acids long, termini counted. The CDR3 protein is CASSTRRKAYNEQ.

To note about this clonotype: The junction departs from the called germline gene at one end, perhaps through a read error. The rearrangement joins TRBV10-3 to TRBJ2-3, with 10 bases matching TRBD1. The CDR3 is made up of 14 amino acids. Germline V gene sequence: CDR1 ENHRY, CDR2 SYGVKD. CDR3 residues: CATGQGDSTDTQNF. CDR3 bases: TGTGCCACCGGACAGGGGGATAGCACAGATACGCAGAATTTC.

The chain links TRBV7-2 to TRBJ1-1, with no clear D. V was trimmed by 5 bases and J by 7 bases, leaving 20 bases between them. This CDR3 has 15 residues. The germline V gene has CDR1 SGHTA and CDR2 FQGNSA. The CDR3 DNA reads TGTGCCAGCAGCAGAGTTTTGGGAGGGCCGGGTGAAGCTTTCTTT. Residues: CASSRVLGGPGEAFF. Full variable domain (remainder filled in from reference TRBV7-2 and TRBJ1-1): GAGVSQSPSNKVTEKGKDVELRCDPISGHTALYWYRQSLGQGLEFLIYFQGNSAPDKSGLPSDRFSAERTGGSVSTLTIQRTQQEDSAVYLCASSRVLGGPGEAFFGQGTRLTVV.

The CDR3 reads CASSKALASYAQYF. CDR3 sequence (DNA): TGTGCCAGCAGTAAGGCTCTAGCTTCCTACGCGCAGTACTTC. The chain has TRBV25-1 and TRBJ2-4, with D maybe TRBD2 (5 bases). Between the trimmed V and J ends, which lost 5 bases and 13 bases, there was a span of 21 bases. The CDR3 is 14 residues long. CDR1 and CDR2 from the germline V gene are MGHDK and SYGVNS.

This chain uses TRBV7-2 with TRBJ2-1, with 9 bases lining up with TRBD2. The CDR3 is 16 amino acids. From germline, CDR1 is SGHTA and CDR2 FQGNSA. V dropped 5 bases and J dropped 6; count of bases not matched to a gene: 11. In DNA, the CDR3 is TGTGCCAGCAGCCGCGGGGGGGGGGACCTGAGCAATGAGCAGTTCTTC. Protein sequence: CASSRGGGDLSNEQFF.

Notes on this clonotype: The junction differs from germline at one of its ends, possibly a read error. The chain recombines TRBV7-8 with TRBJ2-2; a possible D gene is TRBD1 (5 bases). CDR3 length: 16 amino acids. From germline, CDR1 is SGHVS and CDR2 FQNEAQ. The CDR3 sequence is CASSYRQGTNTGELFF. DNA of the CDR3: TGTGCCAGCAGTTACCGGCAGGGAACGAACACCGGCGAGCTGTTTTTT.

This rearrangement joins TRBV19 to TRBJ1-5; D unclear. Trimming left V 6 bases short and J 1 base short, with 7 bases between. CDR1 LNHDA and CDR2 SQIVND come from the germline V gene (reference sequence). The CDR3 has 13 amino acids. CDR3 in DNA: TGTGCCAGTAGAGAGGTAAGCAATCAGCCCCAGCATTTT. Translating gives CASREVSNQPQHF. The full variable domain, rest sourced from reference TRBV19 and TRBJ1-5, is DGGITQSPKYLFRKEGQNVTLSCEQNLNHDAMYWYRQDPGQGLRLIYYSQIVNDFQKGDIAEGYSVSREKKESFPLTVTSAQKNPTAFYLCASREVSNQPQHFGDGTRLSIL.